What follows are 29 T cell receptor beta chains derived from one specimen sequenced in a study of vaccination and CD4 T cells after COVID-19. These receptors lack a known antigen. Treatment: approximately 9-day PBMC culture with coronavirus spike peptide pools or control peptides (ViraFEST assay). The Oncomine TCR Beta short-read assay sequenced DNA from cultured CD4+ T cells. TCRdb fed the PCR reads into MiXCR, producing one record per CDR3 protein. The data contain fewer than 18,000 distinct CDR3 sequences, approximately 57% of them singletons. Sequenced: CD4+ T cells from blood, cultured in vitro. These receptors all come from a human donor who had recovered from COVID-19.

This clonotype has more than one count but fewer than ten. This chain uses TRBV7-2 with TRBJ2-1, with 10 bases that match TRBD2. Germline lookup yields CDR1 SGHTA and CDR2 FQGNSA. The CDR3 is 19 amino acids. Trimming took 4 bases from V and 0 from J; bases not matched to a gene: 12. The CDR3 region is CASSSPQTSGLSSYNEQFF. The CDR3 nucleotides read TGTGCCAGCAGCTCCCCCCAGACTAGCGGGTTGAGCTCCTACAATGAGCAGTTCTTC. The full variable domain, completed using reference TRBV7-2 and TRBJ2-1, is GAGVSQSPSNKVTEKGKDVELRCDPISGHTALYWYRQSLGQGLEFLIYFQGNSAPDKSGLPSDRFSAERTGGSVSTLTIQRTQQEDSAVYLCASSSPQTSGLSSYNEQFFGPGTRLTVL.

The chain is built from TRBV7-2 and TRBJ2-7, with 7 bases matching TRBD1. Germline CDR1 SGHTA, CDR2 FQGNSA. The V segment lost 3 bases and the J segment 9 bases; nucleotides outside the gene matches: 11. The length of the CDR3 is 14 residues. The CDR3 sequence is CASSFLSDRSGQYF. In DNA, the CDR3 is TGTGCCAGCAGCTTTCTATCGGACAGGTCGGGGCAGTACTTC.

The chain uses TRBV25-1 and TRBJ2-2; TRBD2 matches at 8 bases. In germline, CDR1 is MGHDK, CDR2 SYGVNS. There are 15 residues in the CDR3. The ends lost 1 base at V and 9 bases at J; junction bases unmatched: 7. The CDR3 region is CASSELLAGSRELFF. As DNA, the CDR3 is TGTGCCAGCAGTGAATTGTTAGCGGGGTCCCGGGAGCTGTTTTTT.

The gene calls are TRBV7-8 and TRBJ1-1, with D possibly TRBD1 on 5 matching bases. The CDR3 consists of 16 residues. V was pared by 1 base and J by 0 bases, with 12 bases between. CDR1 is SGHVS and CDR2 is FQNEAQ in the germline V gene. The CDR3 nucleotides are TGTGCCAGCAGCTTAGAGGGGTTCATCATGAACACTGAAGCTTTCTTT. Its protein is CASSLEGFIMNTEAFF.

The chain carries TRBV5-1 and TRBJ1-1; D gene uncertain. The germline V gene encodes CDR1 SGHRS and CDR2 YFSETQ. The CDR3 consists of 15 residues. Trimming removed 0 bases at V and 1 base at J, with 10 bases between. The CDR3 loop is CASSLGVATNTEAFF. DNA for the CDR3: TGCGCCAGCAGCTTGGGAGTCGCCACGAACACTGAAGCTTTCTTT. Drawing the rest from reference TRBV5-1 and TRBJ1-1, the complete variable domain is KAGVTQTPRYLIKTRGQQVTLSCSPISGHRSVSWYQQTPGQGLQFLFEYFSETQRNKGNFPGRFSGRQFSNSRSEMNVSTLELGDSALYLCASSLGVATNTEAFFGQGTRLTVV.

This clonotype has a handful of counts. The V and J genes are TRBV6-2 or TRBV6-3 and TRBJ2-2; TRBD2 matches 14 bases. The germline V gene has CDR1 MNHEY and CDR2 SVGEGT. The J segment lost 4 bases and the V segment lost 6 bases, leaving 13 bases of the junction unmatched. The CDR3 extends over 19 amino acids. The CDR3 DNA sequence: TGTGCCAGCAGCAGACTAGCGGGGGGGTTACAGGACGGCACCGGGGAGCTGTTTTTT. Its translation is CASSRLAGGLQDGTGELFF.

V usage is TRBV5-1 and J usage is TRBJ2-7, with 12 positions matching TRBD2. The V gene's germline CDR1 is SGHRS and CDR2 YFSETQ. After removal of 4 bases from V and 4 bases from J, the junction contained 6 bases not matched to a gene. This CDR3 spans 15 amino acids. The DNA of the CDR3 is TGCGCCAGCAGCCCTAGACTAGCGGGAGATTACGAGCAGTACTTC. Translation gives CASSPRLAGDYEQYF.

The chain links TRBV7-3 to TRBJ2-2, with a weak D call TRBD2 (6 bases). Between the trimmed V and J ends, which lost 1 base and 5 bases, there was a span of 11 bases. Germline V CDR1 and CDR2: SGHTA, FQGTGA. This CDR3 region has 15 residues. The CDR3 reads CASSLRQRGTGELFF. CDR3 DNA sequence: TGTGCCAGCAGCTTAAGACAACGGGGGACCGGGGAGCTGTTTTTT.

The chain joins TRBV3-1 to TRBJ1-1; TRBD1 might be the D (5 bases). Trimming took off 3 bases at V and 7 bases at J, with 12 bases between the two ends. The CDR3 runs to 13 residues. CDR1 and CDR2 from the germline V gene are LGHDT and YNNKEL (reference sequence). CDR3 residues: CASSHRYQGEAFF. In DNA, the CDR3 is TGTGCCAGCAGCCATAGGTATCAGGGTGAAGCTTTCTTT.

The V and J genes are TRBV28 and TRBJ2-1; TRBD2 agrees at 8 bases. The V gene's germline CDR1 is MDHEN and CDR2 SYDVKM. The trim removed 3 bases at V and 8 bases at J, leaving 9 bases unmatched. CDR3 length: 15 residues. CDR3 protein: CASSFWAGGYDEQFF. CDR3 sequence (DNA): TGTGCCAGCAGTTTTTGGGCGGGGGGTTACGATGAGCAGTTCTTC. The whole variable domain, remainder taken from reference TRBV28 and TRBJ2-1, is DVKVTQSSRYLVKRTGEKVFLECVQDMDHENMFWYRQDPGLGLRLIYFSYDVKMKEKGDIPEGYSVSREKKERFSLILESASTNQTSMYLCASSFWAGGYDEQFFGPGTRLTVL.

The V gene is TRBV12-3 or TRBV12-4, the J gene TRBJ1-2, with unresolved D. The CDR3 covers 13 residues. V lost 5 bases and J 2 bases, leaving 9 bases between the germline ends. The CDR3 DNA is TGTGCCAGCAGTAGATCCGACAACTATGGCTACACCTTC. This encodes CASSRSDNYGYTF.

V gene TRBV9 combines with J gene TRBJ2-2; the D is unclear. The CDR3 is made up of 15 amino acids. The germline V and J ends were trimmed by 0 bases and 0 bases, with 6 bases remaining between them. In germline, CDR1 is SGDLS, CDR2 YYNGEE. CDR3 in amino acids: CASSVATANTGELFF. For the CDR3, the DNA is TGTGCCAGCAGCGTAGCCACAGCGAACACCGGGGAGCTGTTTTTT.

This rearrangement joins TRBV7-3 to TRBJ1-1, with unresolved D. The CDR3 sequence is 13 residues long. Trimming removed 5 bases at V and 0 bases at J, with 7 bases between. Germline V gene lookup returns CDR1 SGHTA and CDR2 FQGTGA. The CDR3 nucleotides read TGTGCCAGCAGCATTAGTGTGAACACTGAAGCTTTCTTT. Encoded protein: CASSISVNTEAFF. The full variable domain, with the rest looked up from reference TRBV7-3 and TRBJ1-1, is GAGVSQTPSNKVTEKGKYVELRCDPISGHTALYWYRQSLGQGPEFLIYFQGTGAADDSGLPNDRFFAVRPEGSVSTLKIQRTERGDSAVYLCASSISVNTEAFFGQGTRLTVV.

The chain combines TRBV5-6 with TRBJ1-1; D is ambiguous. CDR3 length equals 12 residues. CDR1 SGHDT and CDR2 YYEEEE come from the germline V gene. Trimming shortened V by 0 bases and J by 5 bases, and 5 bases separated the two germline ends. The CDR3 nucleotides are TGTGCCAGCAGCTTGGGAAGGACTGAAGCTTTCTTT. Residues: CASSLGRTEAFF.

The chain links TRBV15 to TRBJ2-7, with 7 bases identical to TRBD2. Germline V gene sequence: CDR1 LNHNV, CDR2 YYDKDF (reference sequence). V lost 0 bases to trimming and J lost 4 bases; unmatched junction nucleotides: 3. The CDR3 consists of 14 residues. CDR3 bases: TGTGCCACCAGCAGAGAACTAGCGCCTTACGAGCAGTACTTC. It translates to CATSRELAPYEQYF.

The V gene is TRBV7-2, the J gene TRBJ1-2; no definite D call. The V and J ends lost 5 bases and 9 bases respectively, with 16 bases between them. Germline loops: CDR1 SGHTA, CDR2 FQGNSA. CDR3 length: 13 amino acids. The DNA for the CDR3 is TGTGCCAGCAGCCTCAACAGCCCACGTCGCTACACCTTC. This encodes CASSLNSPRRYTF.

This chain connects TRBV6-5 to TRBJ2-3; a weak D match, TRBD1 (6 bases). CDR1 is MNHEY, CDR2 SVGAGI, per germline. V lost 3 bases and J lost 0, with 16 bases in between. There are 17 residues in the CDR3. In DNA, the CDR3 is TGTGCCAGCAGTTATAATCGACAGGCTCCTAGCACAGATACGCAGTATTTT. It specifies CASSYNRQAPSTDTQYF.

The genes are TRBV20-1 and TRBJ1-5; no clear D gene. The CDR3 extends over 15 amino acids. Germline V lookup: CDR1 DFQATT, CDR2 SNEGSKA (reference sequence). The V end was cut by 2 bases, the J end by 0 bases, with 11 bases between. CDR3 DNA sequence: TGCAGTGCTAGACACGACTCCCTTAGCAATCAGCCCCAGCATTTT. As protein: CSARHDSLSNQPQHF.

This chain joins TRBV2 and TRBJ2-3; D may be TRBD1 or TRBD2 (5 bases each). Germline V gene data show CDR1 as SNHLY and CDR2 as FYNNEI. V lost 3 bases and J lost 1, with 14 bases in between. The CDR3 covers 16 residues. The CDR3 reads CASSEWRGAGTDTQYF. CDR3 sequence (DNA): TGTGCCAGCAGTGAGTGGAGAGGGGCAGGCACAGATACGCAGTATTTT.

The chain carries TRBV2 and TRBJ2-1; no reliable D call. Trimming shortened V by 4 bases and J by 9 bases, and 22 bases separated the two germline ends. Germline CDR1 reads SNHLY; CDR2 reads FYNNEI. The CDR3 is 16 amino acids. CDR3 in DNA: TGTGCCAGCAGTGTACGGCCCCCCCGGGCGGATAGTGAGCAGTTCTTC. The encoded protein is CASSVRPPRADSEQFF.

This clonotype was counted only a few times. The chain uses TRBV7-2 and TRBJ1-5; no clear D. V lost 1 base and J lost 4, with 5 bases in between. The V gene's germline CDR1 is SGHTA and CDR2 FQGNSA. This CDR3 has 13 residues. CDR3 residues: CASSLGRNQPQHF. The CDR3 nucleotides read TGTGCCAGCAGCTTAGGCAGAAATCAGCCCCAGCATTTT.

This clonotype was detected a few times. The chain recombines TRBV20-1 with TRBJ2-4; 9 bases fit TRBD1. V dropped 6 bases and J dropped 8; count of bases not matched to a gene: 14. Germline V gene data show CDR1 as DFQATT and CDR2 as SNEGSKA (reference sequence). The CDR3 has 15 amino acids. The CDR3 DNA reads as TGCAGTGCGAGACGACAGGGGGGTTCTAGCGACATTCAGTACTTC. This encodes CSARRQGGSSDIQYF.

The rearrangement uses TRBV6-2 or TRBV6-3 and TRBJ2-3; D remains ambiguous. Looked up from germline, CDR1 is MNHEY and CDR2 is SVGEGT. The CDR3 runs to 16 residues. V was cut by 7 bases and J by 0 bases, with 17 bases left in between. CDR3 in amino acids: CASTSRRPTSTDTQYF. The CDR3, as DNA: TGTGCCAGCACCTCCCGGCGTCCCACCAGCACAGATACGCAGTATTTT.

The chain uses TRBV10-1 and TRBJ2-7; the D is unclear. V was clipped by 3 bases and J by 6 bases, with 12 bases between them. The CDR3 has 13 residues. Germline CDR1 reads WNHNN; CDR2 reads SYGVQD (reference sequence). CDR3 coding DNA: TGCGCCAGCAGTGACCCTAAGGTCTCCGAGCAGTACTTC. This translates into CASSDPKVSEQYF.

A few counts support this clonotype. The chain carries TRBV11-2 and TRBJ2-3; 8 positions match TRBD2. V dropped 5 bases and J dropped 2; count of bases not matched to a gene: 3. The germline gives CDR1 SGHAT, CDR2 FQNNGV. The CDR3 length is 14 residues. DNA of the CDR3: TGTGCCAGCAGCCGGGAGGGTCTCACAGATACGCAGTATTTT. Protein: CASSREGLTDTQYF.

This clonotype was detected only a few times. This chain links TRBV7-9 with TRBJ2-5, with 7 positions matching TRBD1. V shed 4 bases and J 4 bases; nucleotides not matched to a gene: 6. From germline, CDR1 is SEHNR and CDR2 FQNEAQ (reference sequence). CDR3 length: 14 residues. CDR3 residues: CASSSNRGRETQYF. The CDR3 nucleotides read TGTGCCAGCAGCTCTAACAGGGGTAGAGAGACCCAGTACTTC.

The chain employs TRBV28 and TRBJ2-1; D not certain. V was clipped by 5 bases and J by 10 bases, with 9 bases between them. This CDR3 has 11 residues. Germline V CDR1 and CDR2: MDHEN, SYDVKM. CDR3 protein: CASSILYEQFF. The DNA for the CDR3 is TGTGCCAGCAGTATTCTCTACGAGCAGTTCTTC.

This chain connects TRBV7-9 to TRBJ1-2; D may be TRBD1 (5 bases). Trimming cost V 5 bases and J 4 bases, with 8 bases left between them. The CDR3 runs 12 residues. Germline V lookup: CDR1 SEHNR, CDR2 FQNEAQ (reference sequence). This CDR3 reads CASSRDAYGYTF. The CDR3 DNA reads as TGTGCCAGCAGCAGGGACGCCTATGGCTACACCTTC.

The J gene is TRBJ2-7, the V gene TRBV11-3; the D call may be TRBD1 or TRBD2 (5 bases each). CDR3 length: 12 amino acids. CDR1 and CDR2 from the germline V gene are SGHNT and YENEEA. The V end was cut by 4 bases, the J end by 7 bases, with 11 bases between. CDR3 sequence: CASSSGRWEQYF. CDR3 sequence (DNA): TGTGCCAGCAGCTCGGGACGGTGGGAGCAGTACTTC.